This T cell receptor beta chain was observed in a study of T cells in Graves' hyperthyroidism and ophthalmopathy. Study findings and constraints: Median prediction lead before ophthalmopathy onset was about 6.7 months with the model. Classification by a 13 V-J model distinguished ophthalmopathy from stable hyperthyroidism. In the blood, most expanded thyroid clonotypes above 0.001 appeared as well.

The ends lost 7 bases at V and 4 bases at J; junction bases unmatched: 7. This CDR3 has 15 amino acids. Germline-derived CDR1 and CDR2 are LGHNA and YNFKEQ. Uncontrolled infection, other autoimmune disease, pregnancy or lactation barred patients from enrollment. About this clonotype: The antigen remains undetermined.

Researchers amplified the TCR beta CDR3 regions from RNA transcripts. HTBI primers were used for first-round RT-PCR of the TCR CDR3. TCRdb re-derived calls from the multiplex PCR reads in MiXCR, one entry per CDR3 protein. The data contain roughly 580,000 distinct CDR3 sequences, approximately 15% of them singletons. The receptor was isolated from a young woman with Graves' hyperthyroidism that later progressed to Graves' ophthalmopathy. The V call is TRBV4-2, the J call TRBJ2-1; 10 nucleotides agree with TRBD2. The sequenced sample was blood. The chain's CDR3 is CASTVGLAVYNEQFF. The DNA of the CDR3 is TGTGCCAGCACCGTCGGACTAGCGGTGTACAATGAGCAGTTCTTC.